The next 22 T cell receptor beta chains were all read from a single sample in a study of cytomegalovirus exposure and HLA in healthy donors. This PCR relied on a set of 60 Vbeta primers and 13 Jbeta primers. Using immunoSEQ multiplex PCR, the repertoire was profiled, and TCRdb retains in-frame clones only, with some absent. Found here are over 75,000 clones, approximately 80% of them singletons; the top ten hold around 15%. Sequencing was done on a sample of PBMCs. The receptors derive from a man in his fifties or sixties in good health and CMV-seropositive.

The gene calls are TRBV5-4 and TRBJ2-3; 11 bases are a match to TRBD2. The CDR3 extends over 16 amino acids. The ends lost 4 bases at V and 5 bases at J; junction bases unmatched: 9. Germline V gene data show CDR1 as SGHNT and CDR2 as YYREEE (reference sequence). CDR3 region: CASSPAVAGGQDTQYF. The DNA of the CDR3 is TGTGCCAGCAGCCCTGCGGTAGCGGGGGGGCAAGATACGCAGTATTTT.

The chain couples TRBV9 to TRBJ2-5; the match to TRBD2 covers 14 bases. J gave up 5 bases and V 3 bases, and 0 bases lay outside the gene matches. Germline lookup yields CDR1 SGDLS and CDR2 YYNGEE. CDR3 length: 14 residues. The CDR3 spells CASSGTSGGETQYF. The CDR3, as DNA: TGTGCCAGCAGCGGGACTAGCGGGGGGGAGACCCAGTACTTC.

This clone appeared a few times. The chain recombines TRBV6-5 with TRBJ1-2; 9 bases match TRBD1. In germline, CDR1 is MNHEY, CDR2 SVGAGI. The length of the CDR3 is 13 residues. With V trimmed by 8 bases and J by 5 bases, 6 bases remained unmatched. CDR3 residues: CASGSGQGYGYTF. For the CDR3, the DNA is TGTGCCAGCGGCTCGGGACAGGGATATGGCTACACCTTC.

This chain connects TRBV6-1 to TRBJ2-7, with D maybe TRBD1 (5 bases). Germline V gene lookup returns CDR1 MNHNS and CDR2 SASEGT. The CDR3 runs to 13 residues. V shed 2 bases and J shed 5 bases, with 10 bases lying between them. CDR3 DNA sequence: TGTGCCAGCAGTGAAATGGCAGGGAACGAGCAGTACTTC. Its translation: CASSEMAGNEQYF.

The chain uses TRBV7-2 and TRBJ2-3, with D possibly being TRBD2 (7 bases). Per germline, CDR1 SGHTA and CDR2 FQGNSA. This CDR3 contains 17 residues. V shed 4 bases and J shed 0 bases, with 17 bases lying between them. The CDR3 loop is CASSSSAGGPSTDTQYF. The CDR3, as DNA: TGTGCCAGCAGCTCGAGTGCCGGGGGGCCGAGCACAGATACGCAGTATTTT.

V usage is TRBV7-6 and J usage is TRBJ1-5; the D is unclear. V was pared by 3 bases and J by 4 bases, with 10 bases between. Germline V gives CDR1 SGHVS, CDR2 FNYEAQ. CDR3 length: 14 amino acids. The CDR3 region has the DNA TGTGCCAGCAGCTTCTCTGGAGGTAATCAGCCCCAGCATTTT. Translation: CASSFSGGNQPQHF.

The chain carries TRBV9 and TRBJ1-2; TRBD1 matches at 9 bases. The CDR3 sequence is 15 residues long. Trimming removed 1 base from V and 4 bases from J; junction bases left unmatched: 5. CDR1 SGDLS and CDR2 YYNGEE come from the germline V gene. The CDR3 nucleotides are TGTGCCAGCAGCGTAACCATGGGACAGGGCTATGGCTACACCTTC. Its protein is CASSVTMGQGYGYTF.

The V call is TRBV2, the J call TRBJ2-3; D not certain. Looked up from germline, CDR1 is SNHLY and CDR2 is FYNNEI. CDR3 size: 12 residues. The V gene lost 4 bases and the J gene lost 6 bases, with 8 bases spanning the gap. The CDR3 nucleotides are TGTGCCAGCAGTGTAACAATGGATACGCAGTATTTT. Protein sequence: CASSVTMDTQYF. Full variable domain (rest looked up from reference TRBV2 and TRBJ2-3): EPEVTQTPSHQVTQMGQEVILRCVPISNHLYFYWYRQILGQKVEFLVSFYNNEISEKSEIFDDQFSVERPDGSNFTLKIRSTKLEDSAMYFCASSVTMDTQYFGPGTRLTVL.

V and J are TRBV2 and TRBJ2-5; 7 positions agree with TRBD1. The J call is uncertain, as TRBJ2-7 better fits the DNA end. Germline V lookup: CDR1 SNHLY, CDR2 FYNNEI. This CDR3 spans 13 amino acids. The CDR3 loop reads CATGTDRIYEQYF. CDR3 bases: TGTGCCACCGGGACAGACCGTATCTACGAGCAGTACTTC.

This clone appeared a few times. This CDR3 is CASSFPPEGLQETQYF. CDR3 nucleotide sequence: TGTGCCAGCAGCTTCCCCCCGGAGGGATTACAAGAGACCCAGTACTTC. The rearrangement uses TRBV7-9 and TRBJ2-5, with a possible D match to TRBD2 (6 bases). Germline V gives CDR1 SEHNR, CDR2 FQNEAQ (reference sequence). The CDR3 covers 16 residues. The germline V and J ends were trimmed by 3 bases and 2 bases, with 16 bases remaining between them.

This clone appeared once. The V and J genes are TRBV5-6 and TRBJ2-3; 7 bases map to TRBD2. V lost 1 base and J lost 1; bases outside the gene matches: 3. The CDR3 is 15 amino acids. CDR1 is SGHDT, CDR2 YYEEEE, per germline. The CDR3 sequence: CASSLSGDRTDTQYF. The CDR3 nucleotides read TGTGCCAGCAGCTTGAGCGGGGACCGCACAGATACGCAGTATTTT.

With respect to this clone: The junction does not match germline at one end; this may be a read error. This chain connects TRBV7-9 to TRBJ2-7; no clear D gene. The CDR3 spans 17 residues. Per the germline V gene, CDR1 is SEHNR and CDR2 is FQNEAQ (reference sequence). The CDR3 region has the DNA TGTTCCAGCAGCTTAGTGGTAGGAACAGTCCGACCCTACGAGCAGTACTTC. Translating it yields CSSSLVVGTVRPYEQYF.

CDR3 in DNA: TGTGCCAGTAGTATAGGTCAGGGGGCGAGAGATACGCAGTATTTT. Translation gives CASSIGQGARDTQYF. The chain combines TRBV19 with TRBJ2-3; 8 bases are a match to TRBD1. V shed 1 base and J 5 bases; nucleotides not matched to a gene: 5. The CDR3 is 15 residues long. The germline V gene encodes CDR1 LNHDA and CDR2 SQIVND (reference sequence).

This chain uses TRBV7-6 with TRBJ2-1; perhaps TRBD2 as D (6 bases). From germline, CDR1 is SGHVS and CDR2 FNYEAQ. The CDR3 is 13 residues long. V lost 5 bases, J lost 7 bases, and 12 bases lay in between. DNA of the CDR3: TGTGCCAGCAGCGGACCGGGGGAAAATGAGCAGTTCTTC. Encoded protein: CASSGPGENEQFF.

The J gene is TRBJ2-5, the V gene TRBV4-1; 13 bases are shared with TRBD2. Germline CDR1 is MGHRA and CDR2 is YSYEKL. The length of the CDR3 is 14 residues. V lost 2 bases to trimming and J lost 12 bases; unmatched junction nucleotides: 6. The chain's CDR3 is CASSQLLAGGIKYF. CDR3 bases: TGCGCCAGCAGCCAATTACTAGCGGGGGGGATAAAGTACTTC.

CDR3: CAWSVPGQGVETQYF. Here the CDR3 DNA reads TGTGCCTGGAGTGTTCCGGGACAGGGAGTTGAGACCCAGTACTTC. The genes are TRBV30 and TRBJ2-5; 9 bases agree with TRBD1. V was pared by 0 bases and J by 5 bases, with 7 bases of the junction left unmatched. Germline assignment: CDR1 GTSNPN and CDR2 SVGIG (reference sequence). CDR3 size: 15 residues.

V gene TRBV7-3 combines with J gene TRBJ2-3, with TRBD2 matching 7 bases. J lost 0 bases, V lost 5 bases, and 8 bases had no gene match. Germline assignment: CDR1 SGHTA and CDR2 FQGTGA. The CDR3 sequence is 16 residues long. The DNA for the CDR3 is TGTGCCAGCAGCAGCCTCGGGGGGACGAGCACAGATACGCAGTATTTT. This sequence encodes CASSSLGGTSTDTQYF.

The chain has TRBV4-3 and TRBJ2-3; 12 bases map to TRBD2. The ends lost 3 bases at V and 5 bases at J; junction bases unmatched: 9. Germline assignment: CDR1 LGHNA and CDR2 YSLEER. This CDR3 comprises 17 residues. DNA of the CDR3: TGCGCCAGCAGCCAGGGGCCTAGCGGGGGGGGGTTAGATACGCAGTATTTT. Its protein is CASSQGPSGGGLDTQYF.

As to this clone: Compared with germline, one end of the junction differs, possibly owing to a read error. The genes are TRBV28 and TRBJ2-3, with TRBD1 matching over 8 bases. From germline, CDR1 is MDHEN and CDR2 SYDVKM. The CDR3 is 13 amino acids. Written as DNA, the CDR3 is TGTGCCACCCTCCCAAGCTCACAGGGGGTTTTGGATTTT. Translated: CATLPSSQGVLDF.

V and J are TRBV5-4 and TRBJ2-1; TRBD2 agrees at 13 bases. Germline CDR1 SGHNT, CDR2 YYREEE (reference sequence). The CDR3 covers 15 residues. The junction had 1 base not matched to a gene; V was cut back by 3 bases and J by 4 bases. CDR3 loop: CASSSTSGGYNEQFF. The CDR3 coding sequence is TGTGCCAGCAGCTCGACTAGCGGGGGGTACAATGAGCAGTTCTTC.

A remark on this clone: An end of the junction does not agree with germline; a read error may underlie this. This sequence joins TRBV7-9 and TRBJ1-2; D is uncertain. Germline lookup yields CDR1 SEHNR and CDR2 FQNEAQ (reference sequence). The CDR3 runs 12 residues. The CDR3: CASSLAGGPYSF. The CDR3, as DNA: TGTGCCAGCAGCTTAGCGGGAGGACCTTACTCCTTC.

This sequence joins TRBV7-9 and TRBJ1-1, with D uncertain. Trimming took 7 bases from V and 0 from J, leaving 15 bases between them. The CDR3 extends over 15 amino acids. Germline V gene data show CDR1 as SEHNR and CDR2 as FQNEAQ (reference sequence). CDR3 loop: CASTKEAGLNTEAFF. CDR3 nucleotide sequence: TGTGCCAGCACCAAGGAGGCAGGATTGAACACTGAAGCTTTCTTT.